This T cell receptor (beta chain) derives from a study of OX40 agonist ivuxolimab in advanced cancers. Produced via immunoSEQ multiplex PCR; TCRdb's table is partial and in-frame only. The sample yields over 25,000 clones, about four fifths seen once. The CDR3 extends over 13 amino acids. Trimming left V 2 bases short and J 7 bases short, with 9 bases between. Germline-derived CDR1 and CDR2 are MNHEY and SVGAGI. This clone is deemed medium-sized (0.01 to 0.1%). The sequences come from CD4+ or CD8+ T cells sorted from blood, collected in a trial of the OX40 agonist ivuxolimab. The chain uses TRBV6-5 and TRBJ2-4, with a weak D call TRBD2 (6 bases). The TCR was taken from an adult with an advanced solid tumor such as melanoma, head and neck, liver or kidney cancer. In DNA form, the CDR3 reads TGTGCCAGCAGTTACGGGGACTCCAACATTCAGTACTTC. This gives the protein CASSYGDSNIQYF.